Listed here are 27 T cell receptor beta chains from one sample, sequenced in a study of human versus mouse CDR3 diversity and MHC coevolution. Here immunoSEQ multiplex PCR was the method, and the copy in TCRdb shows in-frame clones only, minus some. The sample contains 50,000 to 65,000 clones, about 94% of which appear only once. Sequencing was done on a sample of naive CD4+ T cells from blood. Specified subset: CD45RO-negative CD62L-positive naive CD4 T cells. The receptors stem from a person between 55 and 69 years old in good health.

V usage is TRBV9 and J usage is TRBJ1-2; unclear D gene. The CDR3 consists of 15 residues. The germline V and J ends were trimmed by 4 bases and 4 bases, with 17 bases remaining between them. Per the germline V gene, CDR1 is SGDLS and CDR2 is YYNGEE. The CDR3 region is CASSPELASSYGYTF. CDR3 in DNA: TGTGCCAGCAGCCCTGAGTTGGCGTCTAGCTATGGCTACACCTTC.

V and J are TRBV5-1 and TRBJ2-5; D is possibly TRBD2 (6 bases). Trimming took 0 bases from V and 2 from J, leaving 14 bases between them. Germline values: CDR1 SGHRS, CDR2 YFSETQ. This CDR3 is 16 amino acids long. CDR3 bases: TGCGCCAGCAGCTTGGGTACTAGCTGGGAACAAGAGACCCAGTACTTC. It encodes CASSLGTSWEQETQYF.

The V gene is TRBV9, the J gene TRBJ2-5, with 9 bases lining up with TRBD1. Germline CDR1 reads SGDLS; CDR2 reads YYNGEE. Germline trimming cut 0 bases from V and 4 bases from J; bases unmatched to any gene: 4. The CDR3 has 15 amino acids. The CDR3 DNA is TGTGCCAGCAGCGTAGAGGGGACAGGGCGAGAGACCCAGTACTTC. This sequence encodes CASSVEGTGRETQYF.

This rearrangement joins TRBV9 to TRBJ1-2; 10 nucleotides line up with TRBD1. The junction had 9 bases not matched to a gene; V was cut back by 6 bases and J by 1 base. Looked up from germline, CDR1 is SGDLS and CDR2 is YYNGEE. The CDR3 extends over 16 amino acids. The CDR3 protein is CASTRTGGDFNYGYTF. CDR3 coding DNA: TGTGCCAGCACCAGGACAGGGGGAGATTTTAACTATGGCTACACCTTC.

This clone was observed once. The chain links TRBV18 to TRBJ1-4; D is unclear. Trimming shortened V by 6 bases and J by 8 bases, and 16 bases separated the two germline ends. The CDR3 length is 14 residues. Germline V gives CDR1 KGHSH, CDR2 LQKENI. CDR3 residues: CASSFQGREEKLFF. Written as DNA, the CDR3 is TGTGCCAGCTCGTTTCAAGGGAGAGAGGAAAAACTGTTTTTT.

J is TRBJ2-5 and V is TRBV11-3; TRBD2 might be the D (6 bases). This CDR3 has 16 amino acids. Germline values: CDR1 SGHNT, CDR2 YENEEA. Trimming removed 2 bases from V and 5 bases from J, with 18 bases in between. The CDR3, as DNA: TGTGCCAGCAGCTTAACGGCGGGGTCTGGCGGTGAGACCCAGTACTTC. This translates into CASSLTAGSGGETQYF.

This clone has just one count. The chain links TRBV6-1 to TRBJ2-7; 7 bases agree with TRBD2. Germline V lookup: CDR1 MNHNS, CDR2 SASEGT. The CDR3 is 14 residues long. With V trimmed by 6 bases and J by 2 bases, 7 bases remained unmatched. The chain's CDR3 is CASRRLAGPYEQYF. The CDR3 nucleotides are TGTGCCAGCAGAAGACTAGCTGGCCCCTACGAGCAGTACTTC.

This chain uses TRBV6-1 with TRBJ2-7; the match to TRBD2 covers 8 bases. The trim removed 6 bases at V and 10 bases at J, leaving 8 bases unmatched. This CDR3 comprises 12 residues. In germline, CDR1 is MNHNS, CDR2 SASEGT. As DNA, the CDR3 is TGTGCCAGCAGGCCCCGGGAGGGAAGTCAGTACTTC. Amino acids: CASRPREGSQYF.

This clone was seen just once. The V and J genes are TRBV19 and TRBJ2-5; no clear D. Germline CDR1 reads LNHDA; CDR2 reads SQIVND (reference sequence). The CDR3 is made up of 14 amino acids. V lost 2 bases and J lost 0, with 7 bases in between. CDR3 region: CASSISPYQETQYF. The CDR3 bases are TGTGCCAGTAGTATAAGCCCGTACCAAGAGACCCAGTACTTC.

The CDR3 bases are TGTGCCAGCAGCTTAGACCCACCCCCCAGCTCCTACAATGAGCAGTTCTTC. Encoded protein: CASSLDPPPSSYNEQFF. This chain links TRBV11-2 with TRBJ2-1; D is uncertain. V dropped 0 bases and J dropped 0 bases, with 12 bases sitting between them. The CDR3 sequence is 17 residues long. CDR1 SGHAT and CDR2 FQNNGV come from the germline V gene.

This CDR3 is CASSQVGTDYEQYF. The CDR3 coding sequence is TGCGCCAGCAGCCAGGTCGGGACAGACTACGAGCAGTACTTC. The chain combines TRBV5-1 with TRBJ2-7; the match to TRBD1 covers 7 bases. J gave up 3 bases and V 4 bases, and 7 bases lay outside the gene matches. Germline CDR1 is SGHRS and CDR2 is YFSETQ. The CDR3 loop spans 14 amino acids.

V is TRBV6-1 and J is TRBJ1-3; D call uncertain. This CDR3 contains 14 residues. The germline V gene has CDR1 MNHNS and CDR2 SASEGT. Trimming stripped 4 bases from V and 2 bases from J, with 9 bases between. In DNA, the CDR3 is TGTGCCAGCAGTGGTCGGGATGCTGGAAACACCATATATTTT. Translation: CASSGRDAGNTIYF.

CDR3 sequence: CASRQGMATEAFF. The CDR3 DNA reads TGCGCCAGCAGGCAGGGGATGGCCACTGAAGCTTTCTTT. The rearrangement links TRBV10-1 to TRBJ1-1; D perhaps matches TRBD1 (6 bases). The CDR3 is 13 amino acids. Germline CDR1 WNHNN, CDR2 SYGVQD (reference sequence). Trimming cost V 6 bases and J 4 bases, with 12 bases left between them.

V is TRBV5-6 and J is TRBJ2-2; 8 bases line up with TRBD2. With V trimmed by 1 base and J by 4 bases, 12 bases remained unmatched. The CDR3 totals 18 residues. Looked up from germline, CDR1 is SGHDT and CDR2 is YYEEEE. The CDR3 DNA sequence: TGTGCCAGCAGCTTGCTAAGCGGGGGCGCGGGTTCCACCGGGGAGCTGTTTTTT. Residues: CASSLLSGGAGSTGELFF.

The chain carries TRBV18 and TRBJ1-2, with D perhaps TRBD1 (5 bases). V lost 3 bases to trimming and J lost 0 bases, with 20 bases between them. Germline loops: CDR1 KGHSH, CDR2 LQKENI. CDR3 length: 18 residues. This CDR3 is CASSPSGPKTGANYGYTF. In DNA form, the CDR3 reads TGTGCCAGCTCACCTTCGGGCCCTAAGACGGGGGCTAACTATGGCTACACCTTC.

This chain uses TRBV7-3 with TRBJ2-3, with 12 bases lining up with TRBD2. The CDR3 consists of 16 residues. J lost 4 bases, V lost 5 bases, and 7 bases had no gene match. Per germline, CDR1 SGHTA and CDR2 FQGTGA. CDR3 DNA sequence: TGTGCCAGCAGCCCCGGGACTAGCGGGTACTCAGATACGCAGTATTTT. Translated, it gives CASSPGTSGYSDTQYF.

This clone was seen a single time. This chain joins TRBV5-1 and TRBJ2-7; 9 bases are shared with TRBD1. Germline V lookup: CDR1 SGHRS, CDR2 YFSETQ. CDR3 size: 15 residues. Trimming removed 5 bases from V and 7 bases from J; junction bases left unmatched: 13. The CDR3: CASSLTTGGLAEQYF. CDR3 sequence (DNA): TGCGCCAGCAGTCTAACAACAGGGGGCCTTGCTGAGCAGTACTTC. Combining the CDR3 with reference TRBV5-1 and TRBJ2-7 gives the whole variable domain KAGVTQTPRYLIKTRGQQVTLSCSPISGHRSVSWYQQTPGQGLQFLFEYFSETQRNKGNFPGRFSGRQFSNSRSEMNVSTLELGDSALYLCASSLTTGGLAEQYFGPGTRLTVT.

The rearrangement uses TRBV2 and TRBJ2-1, with D unresolved. Trimming took off 6 bases at V and 3 bases at J, with 12 bases between the two ends. Germline V gene lookup returns CDR1 SNHLY and CDR2 FYNNEI. The CDR3 covers 14 residues. The CDR3 nucleotides read TGTGCCAGCAGAAGGTATCCGGGCTACAATGAGCAGTTCTTC. It encodes CASRRYPGYNEQFF. Complete variable domain (other parts from reference TRBV2 and TRBJ2-1): EPEVTQTPSHQVTQMGQEVILRCVPISNHLYFYWYRQILGQKVEFLVSFYNNEISEKSEIFDDQFSVERPDGSNFTLKIRSTKLEDSAMYFCASRRYPGYNEQFFGPGTRLTVL.

This chain uses TRBV10-1 with TRBJ2-7; possibly TRBD1 for D (6 bases). Trimming pared 10 bases from V and 5 bases from J, leaving 18 bases between. Looked up from germline, CDR1 is WNHNN and CDR2 is SYGVQD (reference sequence). The CDR3 contains 13 residues. CDR3 nucleotide sequence: TGCGCCACCTCGACAGGCCTGAGAAACGAGCAGTACTTC. Translated, it gives CATSTGLRNEQYF.

This chain links TRBV18 with TRBJ1-1, with 8 bases lining up with TRBD1. Germline values: CDR1 KGHSH, CDR2 LQKENI. Unmatched junction bases numbered 7, after V lost 3 bases and J lost 4 bases. CDR3 size: 15 residues. Here the CDR3 DNA reads TGTGCCAGCTCACCCGGGACAGGTGGGGCCACTGAAGCTTTCTTT. Encoded protein: CASSPGTGGATEAFF.

The V gene is TRBV5-1, the J gene TRBJ1-2; D not resolved. Looked up from germline, CDR1 is SGHRS and CDR2 is YFSETQ. This CDR3 spans 12 amino acids. Between the trimmed V and J ends, which lost 0 bases and 5 bases, there was a span of 5 bases. In nucleotides, the CDR3 is TGCGCCAGCAGCTTGGGGCAGTATGGCTACACCTTC. Translated: CASSLGQYGYTF.

The genes are TRBV5-1 and TRBJ1-2; 7 positions agree with TRBD1. The V segment lost 4 bases and the J segment 2 bases; nucleotides outside the gene matches: 5. Per the germline V gene, CDR1 is SGHRS and CDR2 is YFSETQ. The CDR3 contains 14 residues. The CDR3 nucleotides read TGCGCCAGCAGCCGACAGGGTGACAACTATGGCTACACCTTC. Its protein product is CASSRQGDNYGYTF.

The chain uses TRBV19 and TRBJ2-3; maybe TRBD2 (6 bases). The CDR3 runs 20 residues. V was clipped by 8 bases and J by 2 bases, with 32 bases between them. Germline V CDR1 and CDR2: LNHDA, SQIVND (reference sequence). The CDR3 sequence: CASSRLRGLYGSEATDTQYF. CDR3 DNA sequence: TGTGCCAGTTCAAGGCTTCGGGGACTCTACGGTTCAGAAGCCACAGATACGCAGTATTTT.

The V call is TRBV6-1, the J call TRBJ2-7; 10 bases are shared with TRBD2. In germline, CDR1 is MNHNS, CDR2 SASEGT. V was pared by 6 bases and J by 6 bases, with 11 bases of the junction left unmatched. The CDR3 is 15 amino acids. The CDR3 nucleotides read TGTGCCAGCAGGCTACTAGCGGGGCCCTCCGGCGAGCAGTACTTC. Translated, it gives CASRLLAGPSGEQYF.

The chain is built from TRBV6-1 and TRBJ2-7, with 11 positions matching TRBD1. The CDR3 has 16 residues. V trimming: 3 bases; J trimming: 7 bases; junction bases outside the gene matches: 11. The germline gives CDR1 MNHNS, CDR2 SASEGT. CDR3 in DNA: TGTGCCAGCAGTGAGGAAAGGACAGGGGGCGCGGGTGAGCAGTACTTC. It is translated as CASSEERTGGAGEQYF.

This clone was detected only once. A junction boundary mismatches the germline segment, possibly from a read error. This sample includes further DNA sequences coding for the same CDR3. V gene TRBV5-4 combines with J gene TRBJ1-1; 10 bases match TRBD1. Germline V gives CDR1 SGHNT, CDR2 YYREEE (reference sequence). CDR3 length: 15 amino acids. The CDR3 nucleotides are TGTGCCAGCAGCCCGACAGGGGGCGTGAACACTGAGGCTTTCTTT. This gives the protein CASSPTGGVNTEAFF.

The rearrangement links TRBV10-3 to TRBJ2-3; 7 bases line up with TRBD2. With V trimmed by 10 bases and J by 8 bases, 12 bases remained unmatched. Germline CDR1 is ENHRY and CDR2 is SYGVKD. This CDR3 is built from 13 residues. In nucleotides, the CDR3 is TGTGCCACCGGGGCGGGGCCTAGCGGTACGCAGTATTTT. This encodes CATGAGPSGTQYF.